This T cell receptor beta chain came from a study of human T cells and chemical hapten exposure. Germline-derived CDR1 and CDR2 are MNHEY and SMNVEV (reference sequence). The CDR3 loop spans 12 amino acids. The V end was cut by 2 bases, the J end by 9 bases, with 5 bases between. As for time point: healthy volunteer bleed at 6 weeks. RNA extraction used unfractionated whole blood as the source of total RNA. Study conclusions and caveats: DPC sensitization left the count of TCRs above 1 in 1000 unchanged.

TCRdb fed the RACE reads into MiXCR, producing one record per CDR3 protein. The table records 65,000 to 95,000 distinct CDR3 sequences, around 9.4% of them present only once. Worth noting for this clonotype: What it binds is unknown.

The chain combines TRBV27 with TRBJ1-6; no clear D. The sequenced material came from whole blood. This TCR derives from a female donor in good health. Some clones in this sample may be carry-over from other donors' samples. The CDR3 DNA follows: TGTGCCAGCAGTTTACGCGGTTCACCCCTCCACTTT. Protein sequence: CASSLRGSPLHF.